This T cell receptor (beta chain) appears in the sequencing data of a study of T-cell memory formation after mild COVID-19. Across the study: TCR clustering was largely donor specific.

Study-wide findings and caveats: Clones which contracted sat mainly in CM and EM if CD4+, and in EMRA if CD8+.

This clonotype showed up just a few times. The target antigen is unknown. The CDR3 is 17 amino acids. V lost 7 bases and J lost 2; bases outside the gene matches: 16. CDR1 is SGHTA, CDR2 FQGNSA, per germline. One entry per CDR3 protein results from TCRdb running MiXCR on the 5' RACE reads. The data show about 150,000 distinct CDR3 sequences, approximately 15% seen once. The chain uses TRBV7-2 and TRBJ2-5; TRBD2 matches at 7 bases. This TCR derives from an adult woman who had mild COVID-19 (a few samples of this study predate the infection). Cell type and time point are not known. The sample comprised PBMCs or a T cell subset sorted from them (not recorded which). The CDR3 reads CASTLEAAGVRQETQYF. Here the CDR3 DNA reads TGTGCCAGCACCCTTGAAGCTGCGGGAGTTAGGCAAGAGACCCAGTACTTC. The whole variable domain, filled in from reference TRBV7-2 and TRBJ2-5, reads GAGVSQSPSNKVTEKGKDVELRCDPISGHTALYWYRQSLGQGLEFLIYFQGNSAPDKSGLPSDRFSAERTGGSVSTLTIQRTQQEDSAVYLCASTLEAAGVRQETQYFGPGTRLLVL.